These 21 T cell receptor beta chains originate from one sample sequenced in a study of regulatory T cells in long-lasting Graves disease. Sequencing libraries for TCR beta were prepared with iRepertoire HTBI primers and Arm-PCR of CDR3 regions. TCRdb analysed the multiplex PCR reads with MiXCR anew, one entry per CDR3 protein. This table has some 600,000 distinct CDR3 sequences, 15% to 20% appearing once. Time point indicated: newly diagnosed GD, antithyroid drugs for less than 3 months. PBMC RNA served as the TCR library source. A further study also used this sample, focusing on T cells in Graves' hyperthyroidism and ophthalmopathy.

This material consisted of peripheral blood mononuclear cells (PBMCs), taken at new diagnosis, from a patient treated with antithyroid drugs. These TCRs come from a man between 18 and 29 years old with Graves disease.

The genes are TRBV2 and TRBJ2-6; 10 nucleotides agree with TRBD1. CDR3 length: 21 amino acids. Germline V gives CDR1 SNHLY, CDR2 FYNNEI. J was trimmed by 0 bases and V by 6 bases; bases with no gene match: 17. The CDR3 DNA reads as TGTGCCAGCAGCACAAAGGGACAGGGGCCATTCTTTTACTCTGGGGCCAACGTCCTGACTTTC. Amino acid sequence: CASSTKGQGPFFYSGANVLTF.

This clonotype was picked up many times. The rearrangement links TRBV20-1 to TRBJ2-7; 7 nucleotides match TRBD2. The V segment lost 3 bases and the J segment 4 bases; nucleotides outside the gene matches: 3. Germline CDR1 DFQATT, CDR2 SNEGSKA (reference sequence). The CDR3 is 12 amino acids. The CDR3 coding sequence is TGCAGTGCTAGGCGGGAGCGGTACGAGCAGTACTTC. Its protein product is CSARRERYEQYF.

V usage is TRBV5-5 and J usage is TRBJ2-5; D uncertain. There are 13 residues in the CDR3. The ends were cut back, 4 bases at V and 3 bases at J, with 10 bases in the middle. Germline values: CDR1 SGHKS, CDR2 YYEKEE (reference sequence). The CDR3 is CASSQNAEETQYF. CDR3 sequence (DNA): TGTGCCAGCAGCCAAAATGCAGAAGAGACCCAGTACTTC.

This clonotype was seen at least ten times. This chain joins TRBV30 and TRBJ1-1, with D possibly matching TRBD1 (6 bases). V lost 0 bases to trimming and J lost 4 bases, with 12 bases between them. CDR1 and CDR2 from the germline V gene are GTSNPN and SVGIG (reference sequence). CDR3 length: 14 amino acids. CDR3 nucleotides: TGTGCCTGGAGTGTAGGGGGGGTAGGCACTGAAGCTTTCTTT. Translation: CAWSVGGVGTEAFF.

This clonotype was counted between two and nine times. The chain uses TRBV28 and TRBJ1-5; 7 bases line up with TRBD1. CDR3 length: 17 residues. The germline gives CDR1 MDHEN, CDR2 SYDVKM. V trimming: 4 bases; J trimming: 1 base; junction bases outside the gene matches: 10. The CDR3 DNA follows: TGTGCCAGCAGTTCCTCCGAGGACAGGATAAGCAATCAGCCCCAGCATTTT. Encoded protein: CASSSSEDRISNQPQHF. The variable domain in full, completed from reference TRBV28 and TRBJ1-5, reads DVKVTQSSRYLVKRTGEKVFLECVQDMDHENMFWYRQDPGLGLRLIYFSYDVKMKEKGDIPEGYSVSREKKERFSLILESASTNQTSMYLCASSSSEDRISNQPQHFGDGTRLSIL.

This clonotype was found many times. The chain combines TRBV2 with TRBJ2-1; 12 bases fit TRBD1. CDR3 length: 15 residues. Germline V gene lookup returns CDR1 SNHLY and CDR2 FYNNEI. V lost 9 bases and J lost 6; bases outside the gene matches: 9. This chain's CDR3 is CARSEPGQGANEQFF. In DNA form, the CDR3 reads TGTGCCAGGAGCGAACCGGGACAGGGGGCCAATGAGCAGTTCTTC.

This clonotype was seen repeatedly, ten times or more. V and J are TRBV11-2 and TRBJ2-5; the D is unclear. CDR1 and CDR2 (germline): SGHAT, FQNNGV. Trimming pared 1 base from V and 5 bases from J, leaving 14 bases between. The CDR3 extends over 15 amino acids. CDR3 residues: CASSLGALEWETQYF. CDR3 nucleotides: TGTGCCAGCAGCTTAGGAGCGCTGGAGTGGGAGACCCAGTACTTC.

The CDR3 loop is CASSLLIVGMGDTQYF. In DNA form, the CDR3 reads TGTGCCAGCTCACTTCTAATAGTGGGGATGGGAGATACGCAGTATTTT. The V call is TRBV18, the J call TRBJ2-3; D is undetermined. The CDR3 totals 16 residues. Germline CDR1 and CDR2: KGHSH and LQKENI. V shed 4 bases and J shed 5 bases, with 19 bases lying between them.

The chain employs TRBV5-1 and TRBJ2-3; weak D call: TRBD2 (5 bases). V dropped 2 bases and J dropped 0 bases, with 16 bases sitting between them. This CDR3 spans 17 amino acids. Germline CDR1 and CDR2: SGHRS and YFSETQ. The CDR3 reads CASSLSTRGLSTDTQYF. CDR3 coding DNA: TGCGCCAGCAGCTTATCCACCCGCGGACTTAGCACAGATACGCAGTATTTT.

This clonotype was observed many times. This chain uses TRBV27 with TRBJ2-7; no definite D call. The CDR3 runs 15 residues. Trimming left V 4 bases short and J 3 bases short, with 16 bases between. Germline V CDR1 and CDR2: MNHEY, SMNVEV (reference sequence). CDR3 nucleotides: TGTGCCAGCAGTTCGGGTCTACCGGGTGGCTACGAGCAGTACTTC. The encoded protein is CASSSGLPGGYEQYF.

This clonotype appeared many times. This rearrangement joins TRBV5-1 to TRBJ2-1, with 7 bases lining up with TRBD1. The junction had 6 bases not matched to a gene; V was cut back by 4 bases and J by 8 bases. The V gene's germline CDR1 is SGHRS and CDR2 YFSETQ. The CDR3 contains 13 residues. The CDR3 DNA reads TGCGCCAGCAGCCTGACAGGGTACGATGAGCAGTTCTTC. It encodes CASSLTGYDEQFF.

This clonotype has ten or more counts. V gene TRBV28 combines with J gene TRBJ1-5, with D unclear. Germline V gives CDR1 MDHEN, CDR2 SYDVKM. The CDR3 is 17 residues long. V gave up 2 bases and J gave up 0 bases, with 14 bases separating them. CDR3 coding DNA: TGTGCCAGCAGTTTAACGGGCAGCTCCTATAGCAATCAGCCCCAGCATTTT. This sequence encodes CASSLTGSSYSNQPQHF.

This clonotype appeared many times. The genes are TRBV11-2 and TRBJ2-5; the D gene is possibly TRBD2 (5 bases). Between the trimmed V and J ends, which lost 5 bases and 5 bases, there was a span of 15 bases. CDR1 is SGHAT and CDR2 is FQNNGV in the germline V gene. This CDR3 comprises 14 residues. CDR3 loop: CASSQTNPGETQYF. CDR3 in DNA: TGTGCCAGCAGCCAGACAAATCCGGGGGAGACCCAGTACTTC. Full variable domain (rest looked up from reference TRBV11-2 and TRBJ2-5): EAGVAQSPRYKIIEKRQSVAFWCNPISGHATLYWYQQILGQGPKLLIQFQNNGVVDDSQLPKDRFSAERLKGVDSTLKIQPAKLEDSAVYLCASSQTNPGETQYFGPGTRLLVL.

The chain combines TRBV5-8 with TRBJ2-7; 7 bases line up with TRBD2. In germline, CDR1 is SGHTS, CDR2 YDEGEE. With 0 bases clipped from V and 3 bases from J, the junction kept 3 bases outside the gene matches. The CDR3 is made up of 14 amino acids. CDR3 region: CASSLGEGYYEQYF. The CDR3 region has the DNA TGTGCCAGCAGCTTGGGGGAGGGATACTACGAGCAGTACTTC.

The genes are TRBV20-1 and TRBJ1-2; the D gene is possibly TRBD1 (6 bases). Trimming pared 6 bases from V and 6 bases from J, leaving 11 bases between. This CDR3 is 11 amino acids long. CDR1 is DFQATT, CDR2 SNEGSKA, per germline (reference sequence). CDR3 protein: CSAVSGDGYTF. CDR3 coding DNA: TGCAGTGCCGTATCAGGGGATGGCTACACCTTC.

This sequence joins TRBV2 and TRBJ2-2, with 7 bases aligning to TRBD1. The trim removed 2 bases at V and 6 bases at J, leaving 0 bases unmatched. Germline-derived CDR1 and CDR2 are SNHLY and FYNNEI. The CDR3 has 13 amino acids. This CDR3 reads CASSEQGAGELFF. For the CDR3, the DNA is TGTGCCAGCAGTGAACAGGGGGCCGGGGAGCTGTTTTTT.

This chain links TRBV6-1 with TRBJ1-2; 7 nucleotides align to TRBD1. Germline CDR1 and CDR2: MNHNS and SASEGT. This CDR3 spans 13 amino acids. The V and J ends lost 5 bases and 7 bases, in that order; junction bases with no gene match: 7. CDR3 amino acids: CASSPTGTGGYTF. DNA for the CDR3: TGTGCCAGCAGTCCGACAGGGACGGGTGGCTACACCTTC.

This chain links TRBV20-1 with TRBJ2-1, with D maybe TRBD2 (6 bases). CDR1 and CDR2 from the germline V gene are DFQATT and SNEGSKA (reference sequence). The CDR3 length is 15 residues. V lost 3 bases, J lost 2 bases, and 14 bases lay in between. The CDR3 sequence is CSASVAESPYNEQFF. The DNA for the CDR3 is TGCAGTGCTAGCGTAGCGGAAAGCCCCTACAATGAGCAGTTCTTC.

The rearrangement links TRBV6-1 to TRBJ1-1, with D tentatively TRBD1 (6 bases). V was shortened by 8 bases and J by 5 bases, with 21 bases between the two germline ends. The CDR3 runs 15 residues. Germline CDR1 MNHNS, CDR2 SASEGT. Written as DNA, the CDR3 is TGTGCCAGCGGAAGAATAACAGGGCTGGGGACTGAAGCTTTCTTT. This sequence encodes CASGRITGLGTEAFF.

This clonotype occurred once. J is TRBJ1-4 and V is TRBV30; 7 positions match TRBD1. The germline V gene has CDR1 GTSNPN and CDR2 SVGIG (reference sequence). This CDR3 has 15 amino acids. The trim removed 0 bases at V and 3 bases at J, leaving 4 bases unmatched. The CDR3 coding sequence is TGTGCCTGGAGTGTACACGGGACAGCTAATGAAAAACTGTTTTTT. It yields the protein CAWSVHGTANEKLFF.

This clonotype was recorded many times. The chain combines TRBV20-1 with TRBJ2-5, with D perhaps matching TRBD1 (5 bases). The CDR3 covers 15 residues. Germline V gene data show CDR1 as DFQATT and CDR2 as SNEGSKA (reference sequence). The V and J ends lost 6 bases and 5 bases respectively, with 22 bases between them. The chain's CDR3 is CSAGHWARGQETQYF. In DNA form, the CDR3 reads TGCAGTGCAGGACATTGGGCTAGGGGTCAGGAGACCCAGTACTTC.